This TCR beta chain was found in a study of T cell repertoires in aging, cancer and after chemotherapy. The overall study: Donor ages fell into six groups from 30 or younger up to 70 or older. Study observations and caveats: Compared with age-matched healthy donors, untreated hematological or solid cancer patients showed higher blood TCR clonality.

Peripheral blood genomic DNA, not sorted cells or RNA, was the template. As concerns this clonotype: The antigen is unknown.

This CDR3 has 15 amino acids. CDR1 SGHRS and CDR2 YFSETQ come from the germline V gene. A mixed TRB-A/B primer pool amplified rearranged TRB by multiplex touch-down PCR. One entry per CDR3 protein, called by TCRdb with MiXCR from the multiplex PCR reads. The table lists around 8,600 distinct CDR3 sequences, around 22% of them singletons. This clonotype originated in a human donor with a blood cancer. The donor label of this sample is uncertain. The V call is TRBV5-1, the J call TRBJ1-2; no firm D call. The DNA matches TRBJ2-7 better at its end, which makes the J call doubtful. The sequenced material came from blood. The CDR3 is CASSLAPFGGYEQYF. The CDR3, as DNA: TGCGCCAGCAGCTTGGCCCCATTCGGCGGCTACGAGCAGTACTTC.